Listed below are T cell receptor beta chains from one sample, sequenced in a study of T cells in Graves' hyperthyroidism and ophthalmopathy. From the multiplex PCR reads, TCRdb called clonotypes with MiXCR, one entry per CDR3 protein. The sample shows under 350,000 distinct CDR3 sequences, 21% of them seen only once. The sequenced sample consisted of blood. The source is a woman between 45 and 60 years old with Graves' hyperthyroidism. CDR3s include the opening cysteine and the closing phenylalanine or tryptophan. The D gene is left open where the match is weak. Where a row states a size, it is once, few, many or the class of an expanded clone; other rows omit it.

clone_size j_call v_call d_call cdr3_aa cdr3_nt
many TRBJ2-2 TRBV24-1 TRBD1 CATSALPGTDHSNTGELFF TGTGCCACCAGTGCCTTGCCTGGGACAGATCATTCGAACACCGGGGAGCTGTTTTTT
many TRBJ2-2 TRBV5-1 TRBD2 CASSLKSGGHGELFF TGCGCCAGCAGCTTGAAAAGCGGGGGCCACGGGGAGCTGTTTTTT
- TRBJ2-2 TRBV5-1 - CASSLAQSSGELFF TGCGCCAGCAGCTTGGCCCAGAGTTCCGGGGAGCTGTTTTTT
- TRBJ2-5 TRBV7-8 - CANTGLGETQYF TGTGCCAATACGGGGCTGGGGGAGACCCAGTACTTC
many TRBJ2-2 TRBV3-1 TRBD2 CASRDSGGGGELFF TGTGCCAGCCGGGATAGCGGGGGCGGCGGGGAGCTGTTTTTT
few TRBJ1-4 TRBV30 - CACTITGREKLFF TGTGCCTGCACGATTACAGGGAGAGAAAAACTGTTTTTT
many TRBJ1-1 TRBV30 - CAWRRASREAFF TGTGCCTGGAGAAGAGCTTCGAGGGAAGCTTTCTTT
few TRBJ2-2 TRBV15 - CATSRETATGELFF TGTGCCACCAGCAGAGAGACTGCCACCGGGGAGCTGTTTTTT
few TRBJ1-3 TRBV6-1 TRBD1 CASSVLTGAGNTIYF TGTGCCAGCAGTGTACTTACAGGGGCTGGAAACACCATATATTTT
- TRBJ2-2 TRBV2 TRBD1 CASSDWTGENTGELFF TGTGCCAGCAGTGATTGGACAGGGGAAAACACCGGGGAGCTGTTTTTT
- TRBJ1-5 TRBV6-1 - CASSDLNQPQHF TGTGCCAGCAGTGATCTTAATCAGCCCCAGCATTTT
many TRBJ1-1 TRBV5-4 - CASSSPASGVTEAFF TGTGCCAGCAGCTCTCCCGCTTCAGGTGTCACTGAAGCTTTCTTT
many TRBJ2-7 TRBV4-1 - CASSRSTREAYEQYF TGCGCCAGCAGCCGAAGTACTAGGGAGGCCTACGAGCAGTACTTC
- TRBJ1-5 TRBV27 - CASRSTLNQPQHF TGTGCCAGCAGGTCAACGTTGAATCAGCCCCAGCATTTT
- TRBJ2-7 TRBV5-1 TRBD2 CASSGLAGGPYEQYF TGCGCCAGCTCAGGACTAGCGGGAGGACCCTACGAGCAGTACTTC
many TRBJ1-2 TRBV30 TRBD1 CAWTWTGAFNYGYTF TGTGCCTGGACTTGGACAGGGGCCTTTAACTATGGCTACACCTTC
many TRBJ1-1 TRBV13 - CASSLRPPMNTEAFF TGTGCCAGCAGCTTAAGGCCCCCGATGAACACTGAAGCTTTCTTT
- TRBJ1-1 TRBV12-3/TRBV12-4 - CASGLYNTEAFF TGTGCCAGCGGACTTTATAACACTGAAGCTTTCTTT
many TRBJ1-1 TRBV30 - CAWSVLAEAFF TGTGCCTGGAGTGTACTCGCAGAAGCTTTCTTT
- TRBJ1-6 TRBV2 - CASSERSLLNSPLHF TGTGCCAGCAGTGAACGGTCACTACTAAATTCACCCCTCCACTTT
- TRBJ2-7 TRBV2 - CATAQLYEQYF TGTGCCACCGCCCAATTGTACGAGCAGTACTTC
many TRBJ2-7 TRBV7-9 - CASSPPTGYEQYF TGTGCCAGCAGCCCTCCCACAGGGTACGAGCAGTACTTC
many TRBJ1-2 TRBV7-2 - CASSLARGGYYGYTF TGTGCCAGCAGCTTAGCAAGGGGTGGATACTATGGCTACACCTTC
- TRBJ2-1 TRBV6-2/TRBV6-3 - CASRILDRPSNEQFF TGTGCCAGCAGGATCCTCGACAGACCTAGCAATGAGCAGTTCTTC
many TRBJ1-1 TRBV12-3/TRBV12-4 - CASSYIGPTAWWGNTEAFF TGTGCCAGCAGTTATATAGGACCGACGGCATGGTGGGGGAACACTGAAGCTTTCTTT
many TRBJ2-7 TRBV6-1 - CASSASRRYEQYF TGTGCCAGCAGTGCCTCCCGTCGTTACGAGCAGTACTTC
- TRBJ1-2 TRBV6-2/TRBV6-3 TRBD1 CASRGQGAIANYGYTF TGTGCCAGCAGGGGACAGGGGGCCATAGCTAACTATGGCTACACCTTC
- TRBJ1-5 TRBV3-1 - CPSSQDTSYNQPQHF TGCCCCAGCAGCCAAGATACCAGCTACAATCAGCCCCAGCATTTT
many TRBJ1-5 TRBV4-1 - CASSHPGGGKNQPQHF TGCGCCAGCAGCCACCCCGGGGGGGGGAAAAATCAGCCCCAGCATTTT
many TRBJ1-5 TRBV6-6 - CASSYRGGGSQPQHF TGTGCCAGCAGTTACCGGGGGGGCGGGAGTCAGCCCCAGCATTTT
few TRBJ2-1 TRBV19 TRBD2 CASSIVSPGLAGGPNEQFF TGTGCCAGTAGTATTGTCAGTCCGGGACTAGCGGGAGGGCCGAATGAGCAGTTCTTC
- TRBJ2-2 TRBV24-1 TRBD2 CATSGLAGAGELFF TGTGCCACCAGCGGACTAGCGGGAGCCGGGGAGCTGTTTTTT
- TRBJ2-1 TRBV5-1 TRBD2 CASSLGGTSGYNEQFF TGCGCCAGCAGCTTGGGCGGGACTAGCGGTTACAATGAGCAGTTCTTC
many TRBJ2-7 TRBV7-3 TRBD2 CASSRAGGEQYF TGTGCCAGCTCCCGAGCGGGAGGCGAGCAGTACTTC
- TRBJ1-5 TRBV5-8 - CASSLGHLDSNQPQHF TGTGCCAGCAGCTTGGGACATCTCGATAGCAATCAGCCCCAGCATTTT
many TRBJ1-3 TRBV28 TRBD1 CASRLGTAGNTIYF TGTGCCAGCAGGCTTGGGACAGCTGGAAACACCATATATTTT
many TRBJ2-1 TRBV27 TRBD2 CASSSERGGASYNEQFF TGTGCCAGCAGTTCTGAACGCGGGGGGGCATCCTACAATGAGCAGTTCTTC
once TRBJ2-6 TRBV3-1 - CASSRPSRGSSGANVLTF TGTGCCAGCAGCCGGCCTTCCCGGGGGAGCTCTGGGGCCAACGTCCTGACTTTC
many TRBJ2-1 TRBV3-1 - CASSHRRGEQFF TGTGCCAGCAGCCACCGGCGGGGAGAGCAGTTCTTC
- TRBJ1-1 TRBV3-1 TRBD1 CASSQAGTENTEAFF TGTGCCAGCAGCCAAGCTGGGACAGAGAACACTGAAGCTTTCTTT
many TRBJ2-4 TRBV20-1 - CSASQRVANIQYF TGCAGTGCTAGTCAACGGGTAGCGAACATTCAGTACTTC
- TRBJ2-5 TRBV20-1 - CSARGSDTETQYF TGCAGTGCTAGAGGATCGGATACAGAGACCCAGTACTTC
many TRBJ2-1 TRBV20-1 TRBD2 CSARSKSGGPTYNEQFF TGCAGTGCTAGATCCAAAAGCGGGGGGCCGACCTACAATGAGCAGTTCTTC
- TRBJ2-2 TRBV20-1 TRBD1 CSARVGTGHGELFF TGCAGTGCTAGAGTCGGGACAGGCCACGGGGAGCTGTTTTTT
few TRBJ2-7 TRBV13 TRBD1 CASSLFGTGSYEQYF TGTGCCAGCAGCTTATTCGGGACAGGCTCCTACGAGCAGTACTTC
- TRBJ2-3 TRBV5-6 - CASSSVGGLPDTQYF TGTGCCAGCAGCTCCGTGGGGGGGCTTCCAGATACGCAGTATTTT